The clone carrying this T cell receptor (beta chain) appeared many times. TCRbeta library construction was performed incorporating unique molecular identifiers. TCRdb reprocessed the PCR reads with MiXCR, giving one entry per CDR3 protein. Of around 370,000 distinct CDR3 sequences listed, 10% are singletons. This sample is part of a study of T-cell reconstitution after alpha-beta-depleted transplantation in children. The CDR3 runs to 15 residues. The V end was cut by 0 bases, the J end by 5 bases, with 14 bases between. Germline CDR1 SGHRS, CDR2 YFSETQ. The sample was PBMCs from the stem cell graft donor, taken from the stem cell graft. The chain couples TRBV5-1 to TRBJ2-5; D perhaps matches TRBD2 (6 bases). The sequence was obtained from a human donor who donated a stem cell graft to a child with acute lymphoblastic leukemia. For the CDR3, the DNA is TGCGCCAGCAGCTTGGGGACTACCCTTTCGGAGACCCAGTACTTC. Amino acid sequence: CASSLGTTLSETQYF.